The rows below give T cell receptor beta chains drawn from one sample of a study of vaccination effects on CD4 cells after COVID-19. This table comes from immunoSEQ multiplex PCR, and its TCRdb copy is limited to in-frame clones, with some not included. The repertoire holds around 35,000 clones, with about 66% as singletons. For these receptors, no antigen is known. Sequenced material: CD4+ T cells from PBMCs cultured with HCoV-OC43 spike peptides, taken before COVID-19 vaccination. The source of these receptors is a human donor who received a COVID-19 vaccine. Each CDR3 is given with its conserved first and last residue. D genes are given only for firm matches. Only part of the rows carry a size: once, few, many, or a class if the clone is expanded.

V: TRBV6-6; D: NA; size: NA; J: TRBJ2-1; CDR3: CASSLTRGREFF; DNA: TGTGCCAGCAGCCTTACTCGGGGGCGGGAGTTCTTC
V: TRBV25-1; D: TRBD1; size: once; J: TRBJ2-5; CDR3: CASSDVGTGWGRGQYF; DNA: TGTGCCAGCAGTGACGTCGGGACAGGGTGGGGTAGGGGCCAGTACTTC
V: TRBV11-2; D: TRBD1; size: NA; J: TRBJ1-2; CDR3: CASSSGQTYGYTF; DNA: TGTGCCAGCAGCTCGGGACAGACCTATGGCTACACCTTC
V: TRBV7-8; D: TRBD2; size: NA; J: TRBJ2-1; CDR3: CASSLGTSGFEQFF; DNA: TGTGCCAGCAGCTTGGGGACTAGCGGATTTGAGCAGTTCTTC
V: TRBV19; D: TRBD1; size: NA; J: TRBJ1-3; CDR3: CASSRTGSGNTIYF; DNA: TGTGCCAGTAGTAGGACAGGATCTGGAAACACCATATATTTT
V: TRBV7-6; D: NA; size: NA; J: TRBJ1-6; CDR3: CASSLTSGTATNSPLHF; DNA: TGTGCCAGCAGCTTAACGTCCGGGACCGCAACTAATTCACCCCTCCACTTT
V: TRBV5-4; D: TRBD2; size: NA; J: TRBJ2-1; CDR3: CASSPQAGAINEQFF; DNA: TGTGCCAGCAGCCCCCAAGCGGGAGCTATAAATGAGCAGTTCTTC
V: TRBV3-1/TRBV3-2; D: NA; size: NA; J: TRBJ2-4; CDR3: CASSLHGQKNIQYF; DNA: TGTGCCAGCAGCTTACATGGACAGAAAAACATTCAGTACTTC
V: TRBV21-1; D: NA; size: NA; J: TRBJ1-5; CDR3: CASSIWDRGDSNQPQHF; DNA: TGTGCCAGCAGCATATGGGACAGGGGGGATAGCAATCAGCCCCAGCATTTT
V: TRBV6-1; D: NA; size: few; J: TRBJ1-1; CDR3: CASSEAWGNTEAFF; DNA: TGTGCCAGCAGTGAAGCTTGGGGGAACACTGAAGCTTTCTTT
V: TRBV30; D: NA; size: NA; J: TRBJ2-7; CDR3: CAWSVKGSYEQYF; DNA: TGTGCCTGGAGTGTAAAAGGATCCTACGAGCAGTACTTC
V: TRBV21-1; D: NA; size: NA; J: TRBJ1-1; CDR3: CASSITRLRQVHTEAFF; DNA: TGTGCCAGCAGCATCACGAGGCTTCGTCAGGTCCATACTGAAGCTTTCTTT
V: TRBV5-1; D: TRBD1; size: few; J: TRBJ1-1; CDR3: CASSDTGGVTEAFF; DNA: TGCGCCAGCAGCGATACAGGGGGTGTGACTGAAGCTTTCTTT
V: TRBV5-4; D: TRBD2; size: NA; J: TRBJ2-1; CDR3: CASSLVRSSGYNEQFF; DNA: TGTGCCAGCAGCTTGGTACGGTCTAGCGGATACAATGAGCAGTTCTTC
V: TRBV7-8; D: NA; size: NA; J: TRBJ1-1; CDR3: CASSLSFAGTEAFF; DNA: TGTGCCAGCAGCTTAAGTTTTGCTGGCACTGAAGCTTTCTTT
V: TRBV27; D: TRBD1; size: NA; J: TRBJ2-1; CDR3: CASRSGTASSNEQFF; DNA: TGTGCCAGCAGGTCTGGGACAGCTTCCTCCAATGAGCAGTTCTTC
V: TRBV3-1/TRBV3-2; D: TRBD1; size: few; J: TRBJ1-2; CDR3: CASSPFAGGYGYTF; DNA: TGTGCCAGCAGCCCCTTTGCAGGGGGCTATGGCTACACCTTC
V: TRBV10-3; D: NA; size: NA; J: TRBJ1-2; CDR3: CAIRRTENYGYTF; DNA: TGTGCCATCAGGAGGACAGAAAACTATGGCTACACCTTC
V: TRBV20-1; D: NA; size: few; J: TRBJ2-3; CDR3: CSASGGTKGHTDTQYF; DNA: TGCAGTGCTAGTGGGGGGACGAAAGGGCACACAGATACGCAGTATTTT
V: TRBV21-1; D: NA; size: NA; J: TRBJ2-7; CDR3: CASSKVKGRLYEQYF; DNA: TGTGCCAGCAGCAAAGTGAAGGGGCGCCTCTACGAGCAGTACTTC
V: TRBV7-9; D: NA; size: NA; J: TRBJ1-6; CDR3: CASSFEGYNSPLHF; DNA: TGTGCCAGCAGCTTCGAGGGCTATAATTCACCCCTCCACTTT
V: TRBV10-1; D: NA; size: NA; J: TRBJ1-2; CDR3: CASSESWGYGYTF; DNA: TGCGCCAGCAGTGAGTCGTGGGGGTATGGCTACACCTTC
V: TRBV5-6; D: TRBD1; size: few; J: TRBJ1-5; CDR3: CASSGQGGNQPQHF; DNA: TGTGCCAGCAGTGGACAGGGAGGCAATCAGCCCCAGCATTTT
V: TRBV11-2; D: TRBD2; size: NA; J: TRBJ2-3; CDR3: CASSTLAGVGTDTQYF; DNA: TGTGCCAGCAGCACCTTAGCGGGAGTGGGGACAGATACGCAGTATTTT
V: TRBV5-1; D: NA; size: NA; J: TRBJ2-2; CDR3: CASSPELSDRELFF; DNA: TGCGCCAGCAGCCCCGAGCTTAGCGACCGGGAGCTGTTTTTT
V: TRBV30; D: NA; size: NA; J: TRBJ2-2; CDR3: CAWSGPGRGLTGELFF; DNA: TGTGCCTGGAGTGGTCCGGGACGTGGCCTCACCGGGGAGCTGTTTTTT
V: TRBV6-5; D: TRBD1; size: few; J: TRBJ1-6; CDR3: CASSRGRYNNSPLHF; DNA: TGTGCCAGCAGCAGGGGGCGATATAATAATTCACCCCTCCACTTT
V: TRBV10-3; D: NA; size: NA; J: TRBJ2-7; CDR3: CAISESTYEQYF; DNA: TGTGCCATCAGTGAGTCCACTTACGAGCAGTACTTC
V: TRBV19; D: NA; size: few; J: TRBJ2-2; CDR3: CASSHGTPPNTGELFF; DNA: TGTGCCAGTAGTCACGGGACACCCCCGAACACCGGGGAGCTGTTTTTT
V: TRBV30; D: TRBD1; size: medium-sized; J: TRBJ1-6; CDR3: CAGTGGPSPLHF; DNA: TGTGCCGGAACAGGGGGCCCTTCACCCCTCCACTTT
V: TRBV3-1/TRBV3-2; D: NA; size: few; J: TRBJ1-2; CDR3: CASSKIHGYTF; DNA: TGTGCCAGCAGCAAGATCCATGGCTACACCTTC
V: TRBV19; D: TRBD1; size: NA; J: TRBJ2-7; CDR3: CASSSPSRDRGEQYF; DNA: TGTGCCAGTAGTTCCCCATCCCGGGACAGGGGCGAGCAGTACTTC
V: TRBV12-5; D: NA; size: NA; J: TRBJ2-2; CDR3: CASGLVSSGQNTGELFF; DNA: TGTGCTAGTGGTTTGGTAAGCTCAGGGCAAAACACCGGGGAGCTGTTTTTT
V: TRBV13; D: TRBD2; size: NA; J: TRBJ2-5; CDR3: CASRLAGGETQYF; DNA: TGTGCCAGCCGGCTAGCGGGAGGTGAGACCCAGTACTTC
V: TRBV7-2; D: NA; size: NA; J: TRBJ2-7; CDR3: CASSKDYRRDEQYF; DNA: TGTGCCAGCAGCAAGGACTACCGGAGGGACGAGCAGTACTTC
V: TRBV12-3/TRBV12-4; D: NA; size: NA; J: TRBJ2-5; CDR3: CASSSSETQYF; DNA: TGTGCCAGCAGTTCTTCTGAGACCCAGTACTTC
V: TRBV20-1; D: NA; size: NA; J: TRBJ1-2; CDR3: CSAGIGGYTF; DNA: TGCAGTGCGGGGATAGGAGGCTACACCTTC
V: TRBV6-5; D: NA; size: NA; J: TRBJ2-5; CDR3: CASSYGLQETQYF; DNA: TGTGCCAGCAGTTACGGACTGCAAGAGACCCAGTACTTC
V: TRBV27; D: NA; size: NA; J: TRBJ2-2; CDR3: CASSLSHGDTGELFF; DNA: TGTGCCAGCAGTTTATCGCATGGGGACACCGGGGAGCTGTTTTTT
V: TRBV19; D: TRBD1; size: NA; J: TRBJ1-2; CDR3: CASSIAADRERHGYTF; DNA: TGTGCCAGTAGTATAGCTGCCGACAGGGAGAGACATGGCTACACCTTC
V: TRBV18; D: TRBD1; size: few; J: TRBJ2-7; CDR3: CASSPGDRTYEQYF; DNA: TGTGCCAGCTCACCAGGGGACAGGACCTACGAGCAGTACTTC
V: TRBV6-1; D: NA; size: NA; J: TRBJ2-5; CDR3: CASSEWGQGPETQYF; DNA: TGTGCCAGCAGTGAATGGGGCCAGGGGCCGGAGACCCAGTACTTC
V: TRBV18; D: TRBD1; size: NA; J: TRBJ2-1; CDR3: CASSPPGQGAFYEQFF; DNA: TGTGCCAGCTCACCACCGGGACAGGGGGCGTTTTATGAGCAGTTCTTC
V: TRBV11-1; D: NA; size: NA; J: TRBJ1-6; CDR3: CASSSLRGRGDSPLHF; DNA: TGTGCCAGCAGCAGCTTACGAGGGAGGGGAGATTCACCCCTCCACTTT
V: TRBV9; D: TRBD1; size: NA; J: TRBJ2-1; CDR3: CASSVGTGGYNEQFF; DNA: TGTGCCAGCAGCGTAGGGACAGGGGGATACAATGAGCAGTTCTTC